Presented here are 10 T cell receptor beta chains from one specimen sequenced in a study of T cell repertoires in cytomegalovirus infection. These TCRs are of unknown antigen specificity. TCRdb processed the reads anew with MiXCR; each CDR3 protein has one entry. The repertoire holds about a million distinct CDR3 sequences, with less than 35% as singletons. The sample consisted of cultured CD8+ T cells from PBMCs, taken from culture after CMV antigen stimulation. The receptors stem from a human donor in good health (CMV status not recorded). Some clones in this sample may be carry-over from other donors' samples.

As to this clonotype: This may be a read error, as it is one base from a much larger clone. This sequence joins TRBV4-1 and TRBJ2-5, with D uncertain. This CDR3 spans 16 amino acids. Trimming stripped 1 base from V and 5 bases from J, with 17 bases between. In germline, CDR1 is MGHRA, CDR2 YSYEKL. The CDR3 here is CASSQVNTSNGETQYF. The CDR3, as DNA: TGCGCCAGCAGCCAAGTAAACACGTCAAACGGGGAGACCCAGTACTTC.

The chain couples TRBV28 to TRBJ1-5; D remains ambiguous. The CDR3 has 14 amino acids. Trimming took off 4 bases at V and 4 bases at J, with 11 bases between the two ends. Germline assignment: CDR1 MDHEN and CDR2 SYDVKM. CDR3 bases: TGTGCCAGCAGTTCCCGGGCTGATAATCAGCCCCAGCATTTT. It yields the protein CASSSRADNQPQHF.

The chain links TRBV24-1 to TRBJ2-1, with 14 nucleotides matching TRBD2. The V gene end was trimmed by 5 bases and the J gene end by 1 base; junction bases not matched to a gene: 9. Germline CDR1 reads KGHDR; CDR2 reads SFDVKD. The CDR3 runs 19 residues. The CDR3 DNA reads as TGTGCCACCAGTGTGGGCGGGACTAGCGGGAGCCAATCCTACAATGAGCAGTTCTTC. It specifies CATSVGGTSGSQSYNEQFF.

The chain recombines TRBV7-9 with TRBJ1-5, with D uncertain. CDR3 length equals 13 residues. In germline, CDR1 is SEHNR, CDR2 FQNEAQ (reference sequence). The V gene lost 3 bases and the J gene lost 3 bases, with 6 bases spanning the gap. The CDR3 loop is CASSLAFNQPQHF. The CDR3 coding sequence is TGTGCCAGCAGCTTGGCCTTCAATCAGCCCCAGCATTTT.

This chain uses TRBV7-6 with TRBJ1-1; 8 bases fit TRBD1. The CDR3 is made up of 17 amino acids. Germline CDR1 is SGHVS and CDR2 is FNYEAQ. Trimming cost V 5 bases and J 0 bases; bases outside gene matches: 11. CDR3 region: CASSNAGTGSMNTEAFF. In DNA, the CDR3 is TGTGCCAGCAGCAACGCCGGGACAGGAAGCATGAACACTGAAGCTTTCTTT.

This clonotype was recorded a few times. The CDR3 DNA sequence: TGTGCCAGCAGTAACCGGGACAGGGAAGGGTGGGACACTGAAGCTTTCTTT. Residues: CASSNRDREGWDTEAFF. The chain links TRBV27 to TRBJ1-1; 9 bases are a match to TRBD1. Germline values: CDR1 MNHEY, CDR2 SMNVEV (reference sequence). CDR3 size: 17 residues. V was clipped by 5 bases and J by 3 bases; unmatched bases: 13.

V is TRBV27 and J is TRBJ2-1, with 12 positions matching TRBD2. V lost 3 bases, J lost 2 bases, and 5 bases stayed unmatched. The CDR3 sequence is 17 residues long. In germline, CDR1 is MNHEY, CDR2 SMNVEV (reference sequence). This chain's CDR3 is CASSFITSGGTYNEQFF. CDR3 coding DNA: TGTGCCAGCAGTTTCATTACTAGCGGGGGGACCTACAATGAGCAGTTCTTC.

V is TRBV5-1 and J is TRBJ1-1, with 8 nucleotides matching TRBD1. Trimming took 0 bases from V and 7 from J; bases not matched to a gene: 5. The germline V gene has CDR1 SGHRS and CDR2 YFSETQ. The CDR3 is made up of 14 amino acids. The CDR3 here is CASSLEGQGIEAFF. In nucleotides, the CDR3 is TGCGCCAGCAGCTTGGAAGGACAGGGTATTGAAGCTTTCTTT.

This sequence joins TRBV4-1 and TRBJ2-1; 7 bases align to TRBD1. The germline CDR1 and CDR2 sequences are MGHRA and YSYEKL. The CDR3 contains 16 residues. With V trimmed by 4 bases and J by 5 bases, 11 bases remained unmatched. CDR3 protein: CASSLFSSTGDNEQFF. The CDR3 DNA sequence: TGCGCCAGCAGCCTCTTTTCTAGCACAGGGGACAATGAGCAGTTCTTC.

This chain uses TRBV6-2 or TRBV6-3 with TRBJ2-7; 9 bases map to TRBD1. Trimming at V came to 5 bases and at J to 8 bases, leaving 7 bases not matched to a gene. The CDR3 has 13 residues. In germline, CDR1 is MNHEY, CDR2 SVGEGT. The CDR3 region has the DNA TGTGCCAGCAGTAAACCGGGACAGGGAAAGCAGTACGTC. The encoded protein is CASSKPGQGKQYV.